The 32 T cell receptor beta chains below come from one sample, sequenced in a study of cytomegalovirus exposure and HLA in healthy donors. In the PCR, 60 Vbeta and 13 Jbeta primers were used. The table came from immunoSEQ multiplex PCR; TCRdb's copy has only in-frame clones and leaves some out. This table has about 160,000 clones, over 80% appearing once. The source material was PBMCs. All receptors derive from a girl aged 10 to 17 in good health and CMV-seropositive.

This chain joins TRBV7-9 and TRBJ2-7, with a weak D call TRBD2 (7 bases). This CDR3 has 14 residues. Germline V gene lookup returns CDR1 SEHNR and CDR2 FQNEAQ (reference sequence). V was cut by 1 base and J by 6 bases, with 13 bases left in between. CDR3 in amino acids: CASSLGGGVGEQYF. DNA of the CDR3: TGTGCCAGCAGCTTAGGAGGGGGGGTCGGCGAGCAGTACTTC. Full variable domain (outside the CDR3, taken from reference TRBV7-9 and TRBJ2-7): DTGVSQNPRHKITKRGQNVTFRCDPISEHNRLYWYRQTLGQGPEFLTYFQNEAQLEKSRLLSDRFSAERPKGSFSTLEIQRTEQGDSAMYLCASSLGGGVGEQYFGPGTRLTVT.

The rearrangement joins TRBV21-1 to TRBJ1-2; the table's D call, TRBD1, was not checked against the DNA. TRBV21-1 is a known pseudogene. The CDR3 sequence is 15 residues long. CDR3 DNA sequence: TGTGCCAGCAGCAAATGGACAGGGCGATTGGGAGGCTACACCTTC. Residues: CASSKWTGRLGGYTF.

The V call is TRBV14, the J call TRBJ1-2; the D is unclear. Germline assignment: CDR1 SGHDN and CDR2 FVKESK. This CDR3 has 13 amino acids. The ends were cut back, 1 base at V and 6 bases at J, with 9 bases in the middle. The CDR3 DNA follows: TGTGCCAGCAGCCAAGCCGGGTCCCATGGCTACACCTTC. As protein: CASSQAGSHGYTF.

The V call is TRBV5-6, the J call TRBJ2-2; TRBD1 aligns across 8 bases. Germline values: CDR1 SGHDT, CDR2 YYEEEE. J gave up 3 bases and V 4 bases, and 5 bases lay outside the gene matches. The CDR3 loop spans 15 amino acids. The CDR3 nucleotides are TGTGCCAGCAGCCCGGACAGGGACCACACCGGGGAGCTGTTTTTT. Amino acids: CASSPDRDHTGELFF. The variable domain in full, with the rest retrieved from reference TRBV5-6 and TRBJ2-2, is DAGVTQSPTHLIKTRGQQVTLRCSPKSGHDTVSWYQQALGQGPQFIFQYYEEEERQRGNFPDRFSGHQFPNYSSELNVNALLLGDSALYLCASSPDRDHTGELFFGEGSRLTVL.

For the CDR3, the DNA is TGTGCCAGCAGCGTAGCTCTCGGACAGGGCCAAGAGACCCAGTACTTC. It encodes CASSVALGQGQETQYF. J is TRBJ2-5 and V is TRBV9; 8 bases map to TRBD1. Germline loops: CDR1 SGDLS, CDR2 YYNGEE. The V segment lost 0 bases and the J segment 1 base; nucleotides outside the gene matches: 5. The CDR3 loop spans 16 amino acids.

The J gene is TRBJ1-2, the V gene TRBV2; 7 nucleotides match TRBD1. The CDR3 length is 14 residues. J gave up 8 bases and V 8 bases, and 14 bases lay outside the gene matches. Germline V gene data show CDR1 as SNHLY and CDR2 as FYNNEI. The CDR3 protein is CASSPRLTGLGYTF. The CDR3 DNA sequence: TGTGCCAGCTCCCCAAGGCTGACAGGGCTGGGCTACACCTTC. The full variable domain, rest sourced from reference TRBV2 and TRBJ1-2, is EPEVTQTPSHQVTQMGQEVILRCVPISNHLYFYWYRQILGQKVEFLVSFYNNEISEKSEIFDDQFSVERPDGSNFTLKIRSTKLEDSAMYFCASSPRLTGLGYTFGSGTRLTVV.

The J gene is TRBJ2-3, the V gene TRBV28; no definite D call. Germline V lookup: CDR1 MDHEN, CDR2 SYDVKM. V gave up 3 bases and J gave up 2 bases, with 3 bases separating them. This CDR3 region has 12 residues. The CDR3, as DNA: TGTGCCAGCAGTTTCTACACAGATACGCAGTATTTT. Its protein product is CASSFYTDTQYF.

The chain uses TRBV19 and TRBJ2-2; 8 nucleotides align to TRBD1. The CDR3 consists of 19 residues. Looked up from germline, CDR1 is LNHDA and CDR2 is SQIVND (reference sequence). The trim removed 6 bases at V and 1 base at J, leaving 16 bases unmatched. CDR3 residues: CASSRSSPTGTGNTGELFF. The CDR3 DNA is TGTGCCAGTAGCCGAAGCTCCCCAACCGGGACAGGGAACACCGGGGAGCTGTTTTTT.

This clone was seen once. Here the CDR3 DNA reads TGTGCCAGTAGTGCCTCCCAGACAGGGTTCTATGGCTACACCTTC. Translated: CASSASQTGFYGYTF. This chain joins TRBV19 and TRBJ1-2, with 7 bases fitting TRBD1. This CDR3 has 15 residues. Germline V gives CDR1 LNHDA, CDR2 SQIVND (reference sequence). Trimming cost V 5 bases and J 4 bases; bases outside gene matches: 10.

The V and J genes are TRBV15 and TRBJ2-7, with TRBD2 identical over 11 bases. Trimming removed 1 base from V and 5 bases from J; junction bases left unmatched: 7. The CDR3 extends over 16 amino acids. Germline V gives CDR1 LNHNV, CDR2 YYDKDF (reference sequence). The DNA for the CDR3 is TGTGCCACCAGCAGAGGTTTAGCGGGGGGGAGCGACGAGCAGTACTTC. This gives the protein CATSRGLAGGSDEQYF.

V usage is TRBV28 and J usage is TRBJ1-2; D uncertain. Germline values: CDR1 MDHEN, CDR2 SYDVKM. Trimming stripped 3 bases from V and 5 bases from J, with 13 bases between. There are 14 residues in the CDR3. CDR3 in amino acids: CASSLILTTYGYTF. Written as DNA, the CDR3 is TGTGCCAGCAGTTTGATACTGACGACTTATGGCTACACCTTC.

This clone was seen just once. The chain links TRBV6-1 to TRBJ2-6, with 10 bases identical to TRBD1. The germline V gene has CDR1 MNHNS and CDR2 SASEGT. CDR3 size: 19 residues. J lost 3 bases, V lost 2 bases, and 10 bases had no gene match. The CDR3: CASSELQGQGKGGANVLTF. CDR3 sequence (DNA): TGTGCCAGCAGTGAACTACAGGGACAGGGGAAGGGTGGGGCCAACGTCCTGACTTTC.

V is TRBV7-2 and J is TRBJ2-5, with 11 bases that match TRBD2. Unmatched junction bases numbered 7, after V lost 5 bases and J lost 5 bases. The CDR3 has 15 amino acids. In germline, CDR1 is SGHTA, CDR2 FQGNSA. This CDR3 reads CASSPTSGGFETQYF. The CDR3 DNA reads TGTGCCAGCAGCCCTACTAGCGGGGGTTTTGAGACCCAGTACTTC.

The gene calls are TRBV10-3 and TRBJ2-2, with 14 bases matching TRBD2. The germline gives CDR1 ENHRY, CDR2 SYGVKD. V lost 6 bases to trimming and J lost 0 bases; unmatched junction nucleotides: 3. The CDR3 is 17 amino acids. The CDR3 bases are TGTGCCATCAGGGGGACTAGCGGGAGTTCGAACACCGGGGAGCTGTTTTTT. Translated, it gives CAIRGTSGSSNTGELFF.

CDR3 sequence reads: CASSFSAVHEQYF. The CDR3, as DNA: TGTGCCAGCAGTTTTTCCGCAGTCCACGAGCAGTACTTC. The chain carries TRBV28 and TRBJ2-7; D not resolved. The CDR3 covers 13 residues. CDR1 and CDR2 from the germline V gene are MDHEN and SYDVKM. Trimming removed 3 bases from V and 5 bases from J, with 11 bases in between.

V gene TRBV7-6 combines with J gene TRBJ2-7; 7 bases align to TRBD1. J was trimmed by 1 base and V by 2 bases; bases with no gene match: 5. The CDR3 is made up of 15 amino acids. CDR1 is SGHVS, CDR2 FNYEAQ, per germline. CDR3 protein: CASSLTRGLSYEQYF. CDR3 in DNA: TGTGCCAGCAGCTTAACTAGGGGGCTATCCTACGAGCAGTACTTC. Filled out from reference TRBV7-6 and TRBJ2-7, the complete variable domain reads GAGVSQSPRYKVTKRGQDVALRCDPISGHVSLYWYRQALGQGPEFLTYFNYEAQQDKSGLPNDRFSAERPEGSISTLTIQRTEQRDSAMYRCASSLTRGLSYEQYFGPGTRLTVT.

The chain links TRBV28 to TRBJ2-1; TRBD2 aligns across 11 bases. The V gene's germline CDR1 is MDHEN and CDR2 SYDVKM. CDR3 length: 17 amino acids. V lost 1 base to trimming and J lost 5 bases; unmatched junction nucleotides: 7. The CDR3 region has the DNA TGTGCCAGCAGTTTATCTCTGCTAGCGGGAGGCCACAATGAGCAGTTCTTC. It specifies CASSLSLLAGGHNEQFF.

This sequence joins TRBV7-3 and TRBJ2-1, with 14 bases aligning to TRBD2. This CDR3 is built from 15 residues. J was trimmed by 9 bases and V by 5 bases; bases with no gene match: 6. CDR1 is SGHTA and CDR2 is FQGTGA in the germline V gene. The CDR3 sequence: CASSPGLAGVGEQFF. In nucleotides, the CDR3 is TGTGCCAGCAGCCCGGGACTAGCGGGAGTCGGTGAGCAGTTCTTC.

This clone appeared once. The chain links TRBV2 to TRBJ2-2; 9 nucleotides align to TRBD1. CDR3 length: 14 amino acids. Trimming removed 6 bases from V and 5 bases from J; junction bases left unmatched: 4. Looked up from germline, CDR1 is SNHLY and CDR2 is FYNNEI. CDR3 in amino acids: CASRGQGVTGELFF. CDR3 coding DNA: TGTGCCAGCAGGGGACAGGGAGTAACCGGGGAGCTGTTTTTT.

The chain recombines TRBV27 with TRBJ2-7; D not resolved. V dropped 2 bases and J dropped 6 bases, with 8 bases sitting between them. CDR1 and CDR2 (germline): MNHEY, SMNVEV (reference sequence). The CDR3 runs to 12 residues. CDR3 sequence (DNA): TGTGCCAGCAGTTTAAAGGCAGGCGAGCAGTACTTC. It codes for CASSLKAGEQYF.

The chain joins TRBV6-1 to TRBJ2-3, with 9 bases that match TRBD2. Germline lookup yields CDR1 MNHNS and CDR2 SASEGT. The CDR3 extends over 15 amino acids. Trimming took 2 bases from V and 3 from J; bases not matched to a gene: 3. The CDR3 reads CASSEIAGVTDTQYF. CDR3 DNA sequence: TGTGCCAGCAGTGAAATAGCGGGAGTGACAGATACGCAGTATTTT.

The chain employs TRBV4-3 and TRBJ2-5; D not resolved. This CDR3 contains 13 residues. Germline lookup yields CDR1 LGHNA and CDR2 YSLEER. Trimming shortened V by 3 bases and J by 4 bases, and 9 bases separated the two germline ends. The CDR3 DNA reads as TGCGCCAGCAGCCAGATCAGAGGAGAGACCCAGTACTTC. Translation gives CASSQIRGETQYF.

This chain links TRBV15 with TRBJ1-2; D possibly corresponds to TRBD1 (5 bases). Germline CDR1 is LNHNV and CDR2 is YYDKDF (reference sequence). The CDR3 is made up of 14 amino acids. Trimming cost V 0 bases and J 1 base, with 6 bases left between them. In nucleotides, the CDR3 is TGTGCCACCAGCAGAGAACAGGATAACTATGGCTACACCTTC. Translation gives CATSREQDNYGYTF.

The J gene is TRBJ1-2, the V gene TRBV18; D perhaps matches TRBD1 (5 bases). Between the trimmed V and J ends, which lost 6 bases and 3 bases, there was a span of 17 bases. This CDR3 is 15 amino acids long. Germline V lookup: CDR1 KGHSH, CDR2 LQKENI. CDR3 loop: CASSRVGQTHYGYTF. The DNA of the CDR3 is TGTGCCAGCTCCCGCGTGGGGCAGACTCACTATGGCTACACCTTC.

The V gene is TRBV27, the J gene TRBJ1-5; D perhaps matches TRBD1 (5 bases). In germline, CDR1 is MNHEY, CDR2 SMNVEV (reference sequence). The CDR3 is 14 amino acids. V was cut by 6 bases and J by 8 bases, with 17 bases left in between. The CDR3, as DNA: TGTGCCAGCAGCTCTCGGGGGGTCCTGGAGCCCCAGCATTTT. It specifies CASSSRGVLEPQHF.

The V gene is TRBV30, the J gene TRBJ2-7, with TRBD2 identical over 11 bases. Trimming removed 0 bases from V and 4 bases from J; junction bases left unmatched: 14. This CDR3 spans 18 amino acids. In germline, CDR1 is GTSNPN, CDR2 SVGIG (reference sequence). The CDR3, as DNA: TGTGCCTGGAGTGTACTCGGGCTACAGGGACTAGCGGTTTACGAGCAGTACTTC. It encodes CAWSVLGLQGLAVYEQYF.

The chain carries TRBV30 and TRBJ2-7; D gene uncertain. The CDR3 sequence is 11 residues long. Trimming cost V 3 bases and J 2 bases, with 5 bases left between them. Germline assignment: CDR1 GTSNPN and CDR2 SVGIG (reference sequence). The DNA of the CDR3 is TGTGCCTGGAGGAGTACCTACGAGCAGTACTTC. As protein: CAWRSTYEQYF.

V gene TRBV6-6 combines with J gene TRBJ1-2; 7 nucleotides match TRBD1. This CDR3 spans 11 amino acids. V trimming: 8 bases; J trimming: 6 bases; junction bases outside the gene matches: 3. Germline V CDR1 and CDR2: MNHNY, SVGAGI (reference sequence). CDR3 sequence: CASQGEDGYTF. DNA of the CDR3: TGTGCCAGCCAGGGGGAGGATGGCTACACCTTC.

The chain has TRBV27 and TRBJ1-2; the D gene is possibly TRBD1 (6 bases). This CDR3 comprises 13 residues. The V gene lost 8 bases and the J gene lost 3 bases, with 13 bases spanning the gap. Germline V gene sequence: CDR1 MNHEY, CDR2 SMNVEV (reference sequence). The CDR3 bases are TGTGCCAGCTCAAGGGGGAATGACTATGGCTACACCTTC. This sequence encodes CASSRGNDYGYTF.

This clone came up once. The rearrangement links TRBV5-4 to TRBJ2-3; perhaps TRBD1 as D (7 bases). Germline V gene lookup returns CDR1 SGHNT and CDR2 YYREEE (reference sequence). The length of the CDR3 is 14 residues. V dropped 3 bases and J dropped 4 bases, with 12 bases sitting between them. In DNA, the CDR3 is TGTGCCAGCAGCTGGAGGGGGCCCCCAGATACGCAGTATTTT. This gives the protein CASSWRGPPDTQYF.

This chain joins TRBV7-3 and TRBJ2-5; D might be TRBD1 (5 bases). This CDR3 has 13 residues. Trimming removed 3 bases from V and 7 bases from J, with 12 bases in between. Germline values: CDR1 SGHTA, CDR2 FQGTGA. The DNA for the CDR3 is TGTGCCAGCAGCTTTCTGGGGCGTGGGACCCAGTACTTC. The encoded protein is CASSFLGRGTQYF.

This chain links TRBV7-9 with TRBJ2-5, with a possible D match to TRBD1 (5 bases). CDR1 is SEHNR and CDR2 is FQNEAQ in the germline V gene (reference sequence). CDR3 size: 14 residues. Trimming removed 2 bases from V and 3 bases from J, with 10 bases in between. The CDR3 sequence: CASSLLGQKETQYF. In DNA form, the CDR3 reads TGTGCCAGCAGCTTACTGGGGCAAAAAGAGACCCAGTACTTC.